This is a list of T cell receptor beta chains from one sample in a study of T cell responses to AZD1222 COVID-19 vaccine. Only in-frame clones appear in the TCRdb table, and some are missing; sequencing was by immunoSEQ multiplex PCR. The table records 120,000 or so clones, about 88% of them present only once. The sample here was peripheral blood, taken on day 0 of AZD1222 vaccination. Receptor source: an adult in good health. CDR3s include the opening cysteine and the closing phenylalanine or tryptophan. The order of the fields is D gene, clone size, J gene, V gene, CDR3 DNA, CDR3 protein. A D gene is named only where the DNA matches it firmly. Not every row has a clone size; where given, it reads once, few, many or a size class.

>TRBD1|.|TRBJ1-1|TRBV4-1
TGCGCCAGCAGCTCCTGGACAGGGAGAACTGAAGCTTTCTTT
CASSSWTGRTEAFF
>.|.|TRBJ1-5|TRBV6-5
TGTGCCAGCAGTACGACTCAGCCCCAGCATTTT
CASSTTQPQHF
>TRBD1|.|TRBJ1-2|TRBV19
TGTGCCAGTAGTGGTTCCGGCCCGGCGACAGGGCGGGGTAACTATGGCTACACCTTC
CASSGSGPATGRGNYGYTF
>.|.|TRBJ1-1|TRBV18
TGTGCCAGCTCACCCCCGGGACGGCTGAACACTGAAGCTTTCTTT
CASSPPGRLNTEAFF
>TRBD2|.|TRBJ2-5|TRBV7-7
TGTGCCAGCAGCTTGACTAGCGGGCAAGAGACCCAGTACTTC
CASSLTSGQETQYF
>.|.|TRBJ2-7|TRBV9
TGTGCCAGCAGCGGGACAGCCACGGAGCAGTACTTC
CASSGTATEQYF
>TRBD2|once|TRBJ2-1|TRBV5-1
TGCGCCAGCGGCTTGGCCGGGACTAGCGGGGGTAATGAGCAGTTCTTC
CASGLAGTSGGNEQFF
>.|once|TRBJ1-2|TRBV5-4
TGTGCCAGCAGCTGGACGGGCAACTATGGCTACACCTTC
CASSWTGNYGYTF
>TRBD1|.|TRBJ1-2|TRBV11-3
TGTGCCAGCAGCCGTACAGGGGGCCGCGGCTACACCTTC
CASSRTGGRGYTF
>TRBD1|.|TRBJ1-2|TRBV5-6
TGTGCCAGCAGCCGGGACAGCCATGGCTACACCTTC
CASSRDSHGYTF
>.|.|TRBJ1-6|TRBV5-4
TGTGCCAGCAGCTTGGGACAGAGAAATTCACCCCTCCACTTT
CASSLGQRNSPLHF
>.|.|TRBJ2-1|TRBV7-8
TGTGCCAGCAGCTTAGCGGGAGAAAATGAGCAGTTCTTC
CASSLAGENEQFF
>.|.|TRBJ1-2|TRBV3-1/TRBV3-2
TGTGCCAGCAGCCGCGTCGGGCCTAACTATGGCTACACCTTC
CASSRVGPNYGYTF
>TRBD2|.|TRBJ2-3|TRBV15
TGTGCCACCAGCAGAGCTAGCGGGGGGGCAGATACGCAGTATTTT
CATSRASGGADTQYF
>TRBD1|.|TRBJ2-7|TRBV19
TGTGCCAGTAGCAGGACAGGTCAAGGGGACGAGCAGTACTTC
CASSRTGQGDEQYF
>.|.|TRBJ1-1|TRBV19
TGTGCCAGTCGCCGGACAGTCGACACTGAAGCTTTCTTT
CASRRTVDTEAFF
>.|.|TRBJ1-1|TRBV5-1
TGCGCCAGCAGCTTAACAGATACTGAAGCTTTCTTT
CASSLTDTEAFF
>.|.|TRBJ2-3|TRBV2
TGTGCCAGCAGTACGTTCAGCACAGATACGCAGTATTTT
CASSTFSTDTQYF
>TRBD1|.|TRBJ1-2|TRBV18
TGTGCCAGCTCACCACCCGACAGGGGGCCCGCTCCTGGGGGCTACACCTTC
CASSPPDRGPAPGGYTF
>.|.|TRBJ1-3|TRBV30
TGTGCCTGGAGTGTACTGACTGGAAACACCATATATTTT
CAWSVLTGNTIYF
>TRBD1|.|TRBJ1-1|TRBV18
TGTGCCAGCTCACCACAGGCCCAGGGGGCTGAAGCTTTCTTT
CASSPQAQGAEAFF
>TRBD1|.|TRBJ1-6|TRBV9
TGTGCCAGCAGCCCGGGACAGGGCCTAAATTCACCCCTCCACTTT
CASSPGQGLNSPLHF
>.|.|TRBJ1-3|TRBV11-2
TGTGCCAGCAGGGCGATCTCAGGGGCTGGAAACACCATATATTTT
CASRAISGAGNTIYF
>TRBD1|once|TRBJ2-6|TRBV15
TGTGCCACCAGCAGAGATTTGGGATCCGGGACAGGGGTCTCTGGGGCCAACGTCCTGACTTTC
CATSRDLGSGTGVSGANVLTF
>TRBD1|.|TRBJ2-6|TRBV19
TGTGCCAGTAGTGGGCCACTGGGACAGCTACGCTCTGGGGCCAACGTCCTGACTTTC
CASSGPLGQLRSGANVLTF
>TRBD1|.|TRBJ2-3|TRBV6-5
TGTGCCAGCAGTTACGCCAGGGGGCTGGCAGATACGCAGTATTTT
CASSYARGLADTQYF
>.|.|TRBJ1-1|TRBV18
TGTGCCAGCTCCCACCCGGGACGGATGAACACTGAAGCTTTCTTT
CASSHPGRMNTEAFF
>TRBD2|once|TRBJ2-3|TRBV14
TGTGCCAGCAGCCAAGACCGGACTAGCGGGGGGACTACAGATACGCAGTATTTT
CASSQDRTSGGTTDTQYF
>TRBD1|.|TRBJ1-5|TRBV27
TGTGCCAGCAGTCCCCCAGGGGGTAATCAGCCCCAGCATTTT
CASSPPGGNQPQHF
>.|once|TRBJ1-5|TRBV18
TGTGCCAGCTCACCATTCATTGGCGACAGTTATAGCAATCAGCCCCAGCATTTT
CASSPFIGDSYSNQPQHF
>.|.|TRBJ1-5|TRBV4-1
TGCGCCAGCAGCCAAGATAGCCCACCGGCAGGGAGCAGCAATCAGCCCCAGCATTTT
CASSQDSPPAGSSNQPQHF
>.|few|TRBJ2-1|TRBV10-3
TGTGCCATCTTGGAGGCAGAATACAATGAGCAGTTCTTC
CAILEAEYNEQFF
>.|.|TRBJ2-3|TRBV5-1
TGCGCCAGCGAACTAACAGGGATGGGCACAGATACGCAGTATTTT
CASELTGMGTDTQYF
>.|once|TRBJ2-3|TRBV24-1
TGTGCCACCAGTGACGGACTGGCCGTAGATACGCAGTATTTT
CATSDGLAVDTQYF
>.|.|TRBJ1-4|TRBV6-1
TGTGCCAGCAGAGAAGGACACTTTAACGAAAAACTGTTTTTT
CASREGHFNEKLFF
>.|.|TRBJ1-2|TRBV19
TGTGCCAGTACAACAGGCGTAAACTATGGCTACACCTTC
CASTTGVNYGYTF
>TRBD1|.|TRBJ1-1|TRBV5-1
TGCGCCAGCAGCGGGGACAGGGCGAACACTGAAGCTTTCTTT
CASSGDRANTEAFF
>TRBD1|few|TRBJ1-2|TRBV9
TGTGCCAGCAGCCCAGGGACAGGCTATGGCTACACCTTC
CASSPGTGYGYTF
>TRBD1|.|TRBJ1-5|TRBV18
TGTGCCAGCTCGCAGGGACAGAATAGCAATCAGCCCCAGCATTTT
CASSQGQNSNQPQHF
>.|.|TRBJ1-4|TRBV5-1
TGCGCCAGCACCCTGGGTCAGGGTTCTGAAAAACTGTTTTTT
CASTLGQGSEKLFF
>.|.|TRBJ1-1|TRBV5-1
TGCGCCAGCAGCTCGGGGGAGGGGACTGAAGCTTTCTTT
CASSSGEGTEAFF
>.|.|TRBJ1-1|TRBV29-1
TGCAGCGGTTCCAGGGAATTGAACACTGAAGCTTTCTTT
CSGSRELNTEAFF
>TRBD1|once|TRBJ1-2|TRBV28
TGTGCGACGAGTTACAGGGGGGACCATTATGGCTACACCTTC
CATSYRGDHYGYTF
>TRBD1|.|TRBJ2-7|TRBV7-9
TGTGCCAGCAGCTACGCACAGGGGGCGGGCTACGAGCAGTACTTC
CASSYAQGAGYEQYF
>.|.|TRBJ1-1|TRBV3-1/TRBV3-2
TGTGCCAGCAGCCAAGATAGAAGCAAGAACACTGAAGCTTTCTTT
CASSQDRSKNTEAFF
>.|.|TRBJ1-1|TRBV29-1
TGCAGCGTCCAGACAGGTACCACTGAAGCTTTCTTT
CSVQTGTTEAFF
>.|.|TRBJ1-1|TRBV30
TGTGCCTGGAGAACGGGGAACACTGAAGCTTTCTTT
CAWRTGNTEAFF
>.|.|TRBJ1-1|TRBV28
TGTGCCAGCAGTTTATCGAAATCTGAAGCTTTCTTT
CASSLSKSEAFF
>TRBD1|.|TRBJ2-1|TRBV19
TGTGCCAGTAGTAGACAGGGGTACTACAATGAGCAGTTCTTC
CASSRQGYYNEQFF
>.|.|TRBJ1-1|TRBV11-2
TGTGCCAGCAACCCCGACCCGCCGGGTACTGAAGCTTTCTTT
CASNPDPPGTEAFF
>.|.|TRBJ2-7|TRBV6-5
TGTGCCAGCGGGGGAAGGCAGTTATATAATTACGAGCAGTACTTC
CASGGRQLYNYEQYF
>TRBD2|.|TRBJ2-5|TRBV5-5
TGTGCCAGCAGCTCCGGACTAGCGGGAATGGAGACCCAGTACTTC
CASSSGLAGMETQYF
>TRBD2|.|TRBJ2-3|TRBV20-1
TGCAGTGCTAGAGGGGGCGGGAGGCAGTATTTT
CSARGGGRQYF
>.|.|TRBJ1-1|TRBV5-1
TGCGCCAGCAGCTTGGGGGCGTCGGTGAACACTGAAGCTTTCTTT
CASSLGASVNTEAFF
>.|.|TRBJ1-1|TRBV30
TGTGCCTGGAGTGTAACAGGGATCATGAACACTGAAGCTTTCTTT
CAWSVTGIMNTEAFF
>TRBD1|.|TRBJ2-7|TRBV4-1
TGCGCCAGCAGCCATCCGGGACAGGGAGACGAGCAGTACTTC
CASSHPGQGDEQYF
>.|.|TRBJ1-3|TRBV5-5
TGTGCCAGCAGCTTGCCCGGCAGTGGCCTCTCTGGAAACACCATATATTTT
CASSLPGSGLSGNTIYF